The clone carrying this TCR beta chain was recorded at least ten times. As for time point: newly diagnosed GD, antithyroid drugs for less than 3 months. Researchers made the TCR library from RNA that was extracted from PBMCs. Both iRepertoire HTBI primers and Arm-PCR of CDR3 regions were used to build the TCR beta libraries. One entry per CDR3 protein results from TCRdb running MiXCR on the multiplex PCR reads. The profile shows hundreds of thousands of distinct CDR3 sequences, more than 10% of them singletons. This record comes from a study of regulatory T cells in long-lasting Graves disease. CDR3 length equals 12 residues. The V end was cut by 4 bases, the J end by 1 base, with 4 bases between. In germline, CDR1 is ENHRY, CDR2 SYGVKD. In addition, the sample was reused for a study of T cells in Graves' hyperthyroidism and ophthalmopathy.

The sequencing here drew on peripheral blood mononuclear cells (PBMCs), taken at new diagnosis, from a patient treated with antithyroid drugs. The receptor was derived from a woman in her 30s with Graves disease. The V and J genes are TRBV10-3 and TRBJ2-5; the D is unclear. The CDR3 sequence is CAISASQETQYF. The CDR3, as DNA: TGTGCCATCAGTGCTAGCCAAGAGACCCAGTACTTC.